These T cell receptor beta chains were read from a single sample in a study of low-dose radiotherapy and immunotherapy resistance in tumors. Each CDR3 protein gets one entry after TCRdb re-called the reads with MiXCR. The sample holds around 100,000 distinct CDR3 sequences, 20% to 25% seen once. This specimen consisted of PBMCs, obtained after low-dose radiotherapy plus immunotherapy. All receptors come from a female donor with ovarian cancer. Both conserved end residues are part of each CDR3. The D gene is left open where the match is weak. Clone size is given for some rows only: seen once, a few or many times, or a class if the clone is expanded.

TRBD1	many	18	TRBJ2-5	TRBV4-1	TGCGCCAGCAGCCAAGAAGAGTTAGGGACAGGGTACCAAGAGACCCAGTACTTC	CASSQEELGTGYQETQYF
TRBD2	many	16	TRBJ2-2	TRBV19	TGTGCCAGTAGTGCCCTGACTAGCGGGGGCACCGGGGAGCTGTTTTTT	CASSALTSGGTGELFF
TRBD1	many	14	TRBJ1-1	TRBV5-1	TGCGCCAGCTCAGGGGGCGGCGGGAACACTGAAGCTTTCTTT	CASSGGGGNTEAFF
TRBD2	many	15	TRBJ2-5	TRBV5-1	TGTGCCAGCAGCAGAAAAACTAGCGCGCAAGAGACCCAGTACTTC	CASSRKTSAQETQYF
TRBD1	many	15	TRBJ1-2	TRBV4-3	TGCGCCAGCAGCCAAGATCTTCGGACAGGGCTTGGCTACACCTTC	CASSQDLRTGLGYTF
TRBD1	NA	15	TRBJ1-1	TRBV5-1	TGCGCCAGCAGCTGGACAGGGGGCGTAGGGACTGAAGCTTTCTTT	CASSWTGGVGTEAFF
NA	many	15	TRBJ1-2	TRBV14	TGTGCCAGCAGCCAAGGGGGAATTGTTGACTATGGCTACACCTTC	CASSQGGIVDYGYTF
NA	many	13	TRBJ1-6	TRBV2	TGTGCCAGCAGTCAAGACCTGGGTTCACCCCTCCACTTT	CASSQDLGSPLHF
NA	many	11	TRBJ2-1	TRBV12-3/TRBV12-4	TGTGCCAGCAGTTTATCCAATGAGCAGTTCTTC	CASSLSNEQFF
NA	many	14	TRBJ2-3	TRBV19	TGTGCCAGTATCCATACTGGGGGCACAGATACGCAGTATTTT	CASIHTGGTDTQYF
NA	few	15	TRBJ2-7	TRBV5-1	TGCGCCAGCAGCTTTGGGGGGACAGTAACCTACGAGCAGTACTTC	CASSFGGTVTYEQYF
TRBD2	many	14	TRBJ2-7	TRBV13	TGTGCCAGCAGCAGTAGCGGGAGCAGAAACGAGCAGTACTTC	CASSSSGSRNEQYF
NA	many	14	TRBJ1-6	TRBV2	TGTGCCAGCAGACCCAGCGGCGATAATTCACCCCTCCACTTT	CASRPSGDNSPLHF
NA	many	13	TRBJ1-4	TRBV5-1	TGCGCCAGCACCCCATTGGGGGAGGGGAAACTGTTTTTT	CASTPLGEGKLFF
TRBD2	many	17	TRBJ2-3	TRBV11-1	TGTGCCAGCAGCGCTAGCTTCGGGGACTACGGCACAGATACGCAGTATTTT	CASSASFGDYGTDTQYF
TRBD2	many	13	TRBJ2-3	TRBV29-1	TGCAGCGGGACGACTAGCGGCACAGATACGCAGTATTTT	CSGTTSGTDTQYF
TRBD2	NA	19	TRBJ2-1	TRBV13	TGTGCCAGCAGCTTAGAGGGACTAGCGGGCCGGAGCTCCTACAATGAGCAGTTCTTC	CASSLEGLAGRSSYNEQFF
NA	many	14	TRBJ1-5	TRBV28	TGTGCCAGCAGTTTACCAGTTAGCAATCAGCCCCAGCATTTT	CASSLPVSNQPQHF
NA	many	11	TRBJ1-4	TRBV12-3/TRBV12-4	TGTGCCAGCAGGAGCGGCGAAAAACTGTTTTTT	CASRSGEKLFF
NA	NA	12	TRBJ1-2	TRBV10-3	TGTGCCATCAGTGCGCAGGGATATGGCTACACCTTC	CAISAQGYGYTF
NA	many	14	TRBJ1-5	TRBV13	TGTGCCAGCAGTCAGGACAGAGTCAATCAGCCCCAGCATTTT	CASSQDRVNQPQHF
NA	many	13	TRBJ2-3	TRBV28	TGTGCCAGCAGGGTATGGAGCACAGATACGCAGTATTTT	CASRVWSTDTQYF
NA	many	14	TRBJ2-3	TRBV5-1	TGCGCCAGCAGCTTAATTCCCGGCGCAGATACGCAGTATTTT	CASSLIPGADTQYF
NA	NA	13	TRBJ2-7	TRBV5-5	TGTGCCAGCAGCTTGTCCATTCCCGCCGAGCAGTACTTC	CASSLSIPAEQYF
TRBD2	many	16	TRBJ2-3	TRBV4-3	TGCGCCAGCAGCCGGCTGACTAGCGCGAGCACAGATACGCAGTATTTT	CASSRLTSASTDTQYF
NA	few	18	TRBJ2-2	TRBV5-4	NA	CASSSTPGQHLTGELFFF
TRBD2	many	15	TRBJ2-1	TRBV29-1	TGCAGCGTTTGGGGGGGACTAGCGGCTAACAATGAGCAGTTCTTC	CSVWGGLAANNEQFF
TRBD1	many	19	TRBJ2-6	TRBV7-9	TGTGCCAGCATCCTTAGGTCAGGGGGCTTGGCCTCTGGGGCCAACGTCCTGACTTTC	CASILRSGGLASGANVLTF
NA	many	15	TRBJ2-4	TRBV3-1	TGTGCCAGCAGCCAAGGAAGCGTAGATAAAAACATTCAGTACTTC	CASSQGSVDKNIQYF
NA	many	15	TRBJ1-1	TRBV5-1	TGCGCCAGCAGCTTGGTCGCCTGGGCGACGACTGAAGCTTTCTTT	CASSLVAWATTEAFF
TRBD2	many	17	TRBJ2-2	TRBV6-2/TRBV6-3	TGTGCCAGCAGGCCCCTACCGGGACTAGACAACACCGGGGAGCTGTTTTTT	CASRPLPGLDNTGELFF
NA	many	14	TRBJ2-2	TRBV7-2	TGTGCCAGCAGCTTAGTGGGGAACACCGGGGAGCTGTTTTTT	CASSLVGNTGELFF
NA	many	15	TRBJ2-1	TRBV20-1	TGCAGTGCCGAGAGGCTGGGGGGCTATTACAATGAGCAGTTCTTC	CSAERLGGYYNEQFF
NA	many	13	TRBJ1-2	TRBV6-6	TGTGCCAGCAGTGGGACGGCCAACTATGGCTACACCTTC	CASSGTANYGYTF
NA	many	13	TRBJ1-5	TRBV14	TGTGCCAGCAGCCGATCAGGGAATCAGCCCCAGCATTTT	CASSRSGNQPQHF